Shown below are 14 T cell receptor beta chains from a single sample sequenced in a study of cytomegalovirus exposure and HLA in healthy donors. The study ran its PCR with 60 Vbeta and 13 Jbeta primers. Some clones are missing from TCRdb's copy, which holds only in-frame ones; the method was immunoSEQ multiplex PCR. The data contain about 220,000 clones, around 75% of them singletons. Input material: PBMCs. All receptors come from a woman younger than 45 in good health and CMV-seronegative.

This rearrangement joins TRBV4-1 to TRBJ1-1; no clear D gene. The CDR3 spans 13 residues. Trimming took 1 base from V and 1 from J, leaving 4 bases between them. Germline assignment: CDR1 MGHRA and CDR2 YSYEKL. In DNA form, the CDR3 reads TGCGCCAGCAGCCAAGTCTCGAACACTGAAGCTTTCTTT. Its translation: CASSQVSNTEAFF.

This clone has only one observation. This chain connects TRBV7-6 to TRBJ2-1, with TRBD2 identical over 10 bases. From germline, CDR1 is SGHVS and CDR2 FNYEAQ. V shed 7 bases and J 6 bases; nucleotides not matched to a gene: 9. The CDR3 spans 15 residues. The CDR3: CASIKAPSGSNEQFF. Written as DNA, the CDR3 is TGTGCCAGCATCAAAGCCCCTAGCGGGAGCAATGAGCAGTTCTTC.

The V call is TRBV30, the J call TRBJ1-1; possible D gene TRBD1, 5 bases. The CDR3 sequence is 17 residues long. The germline V gene has CDR1 GTSNPN and CDR2 SVGIG (reference sequence). Trimming removed 4 bases from V and 5 bases from J, with 26 bases in between. The DNA for the CDR3 is TGTGCCTGGACCGAGACAGACATAATGATAAAGGGGACTGAAGCTTTCTTT. Its protein is CAWTETDIMIKGTEAFF.

The V and J genes are TRBV7-6 and TRBJ2-3; 7 bases match TRBD2. The CDR3 has 15 amino acids. The germline gives CDR1 SGHVS, CDR2 FNYEAQ. After removal of 2 bases from V and 4 bases from J, the junction contained 6 bases not matched to a gene. CDR3 loop: CASSLSGGIADTQYF. For the CDR3, the DNA is TGTGCCAGCAGCTTATCGGGGGGTATCGCAGATACGCAGTATTTT.

The chain has TRBV2 and TRBJ1-3; D might be TRBD1 (6 bases). Germline V gene data show CDR1 as SNHLY and CDR2 as FYNNEI. CDR3 length: 15 amino acids. V lost 1 base, J lost 3 bases, and 10 bases lay in between. The chain's CDR3 is CASSEGTRGGNTIYF. The CDR3 coding sequence is TGTGCCAGCAGTGAAGGCACCAGGGGTGGAAACACCATATATTTT.

The chain is built from TRBV25-1 and TRBJ2-7; D is perhaps TRBD1 (5 bases). Germline CDR1 MGHDK, CDR2 SYGVNS. The CDR3 has 14 residues. Trimming left V 6 bases short and J 2 bases short, with 14 bases between. The CDR3 nucleotides are TGTGCCAGCAGCGGCGTAAGGGGAACCTACGAGCAGTACTTC. Translated, it gives CASSGVRGTYEQYF.

The chain employs TRBV9 and TRBJ2-2; D may be TRBD2 (6 bases). V dropped 0 bases and J dropped 6 bases, with 15 bases sitting between them. The CDR3 runs 16 residues. Germline CDR1 and CDR2: SGDLS and YYNGEE. Here the CDR3 reads CASSVAGSGGAGELFF. The CDR3 DNA follows: TGTGCCAGCAGCGTAGCCGGGAGCGGCGGGGCCGGGGAGCTGTTTTTT. Full variable domain (outside the CDR3, taken from reference TRBV9 and TRBJ2-2): DSGVTQTPKHLITATGQRVTLRCSPRSGDLSVYWYQQSLDQGLQFLIQYYNGEERAKGNILERFSAQQFPDLHSELNLSSLELGDSALYFCASSVAGSGGAGELFFGEGSRLTVL.

The chain is built from TRBV7-3 and TRBJ1-1, with D perhaps TRBD1 (5 bases). Trimming cost V 0 bases and J 4 bases, with 15 bases left between them. Germline V gene sequence: CDR1 SGHTA, CDR2 FQGTGA. This CDR3 contains 16 residues. The CDR3 reads CASSLTGRDFPTEAFF. The CDR3 DNA reads as TGTGCCAGCAGCTTAACGGGTAGGGACTTCCCCACTGAAGCTTTCTTT.

V and J are TRBV5-1 and TRBJ1-2; TRBD1 is a possible D gene (5 bases). The CDR3 is made up of 14 amino acids. The germline V and J ends were trimmed by 7 bases and 5 bases, with 18 bases remaining between them. The V gene's germline CDR1 is SGHRS and CDR2 YFSETQ. This CDR3 reads CASSRTQPSYGYTF. The CDR3 DNA reads as TGCGCCAGCTCAAGGACACAACCTTCGTATGGCTACACCTTC.

This chain links TRBV5-6 with TRBJ2-5; TRBD1 is a possible D gene (5 bases). CDR1 is SGHDT and CDR2 is YYEEEE in the germline V gene. This CDR3 contains 14 residues. V gave up 0 bases and J gave up 2 bases, with 8 bases separating them. This CDR3 reads CASSLVGAQETQYF. The CDR3 DNA sequence: TGTGCCAGCAGCTTGGTAGGGGCGCAAGAGACCCAGTACTTC.

This sequence joins TRBV7-3 and TRBJ1-1, with D hard to call. The CDR3 has 14 residues. V was shortened by 1 base and J by 3 bases, with 9 bases between the two germline ends. Germline V gene lookup returns CDR1 SGHTA and CDR2 FQGTGA. The CDR3, as DNA: TGTGCCAGCAGCTTAAATCCGGGGTACACTGAAGCTTTCTTT. This translates into CASSLNPGYTEAFF.

This chain joins TRBV9 and TRBJ2-7, with D possibly being TRBD1 (5 bases). CDR3 length equals 16 residues. Germline CDR1 and CDR2: SGDLS and YYNGEE. V gave up 0 bases and J gave up 0 bases, with 13 bases separating them. The DNA for the CDR3 is TGTGCCAGCAGCGTAGCCGCAGGGATCAGCTCCTACGAGCAGTACTTC. Amino acids: CASSVAAGISSYEQYF.

The gene calls are TRBV7-9 and TRBJ2-3; tentatively, D is TRBD2 (6 bases). The germline CDR1 and CDR2 sequences are SEHNR and FQNEAQ (reference sequence). CDR3 length equals 15 residues. The ends were cut back, 6 bases at V and 1 base at J, with 14 bases in the middle. The CDR3 sequence: CASSPLRGGTDTQYF. The CDR3 nucleotides are TGTGCCAGCAGTCCTTTGCGGGGAGGCACAGATACGCAGTATTTT.

The J gene is TRBJ2-7, the V gene TRBV11-3, with D possibly matching TRBD2 (6 bases). V lost 3 bases to trimming and J lost 3 bases, with 6 bases between them. Per germline, CDR1 SGHNT and CDR2 YENEEA. The CDR3 extends over 12 amino acids. Here the CDR3 reads CASSFSGYEQYF. CDR3 in DNA: TGTGCCAGCAGCTTTAGCGGCTACGAGCAGTACTTC.